The present T cell receptor beta chain was sequenced within a study of immune heterogeneity within non-small cell lung tumors. Background on the study: There was 1 tumor not otherwise specified, along with some 11 non-squamous carcinomas and several squamous cell carcinomas.

Template material comprised bulk tumor genomic DNA at 450 to 600 ng per sample. Each primary tumor yielded several biopsies, collected far apart from one another at surgery. Patients underwent curative surgery for non-small cell lung cancer (untreated and newly diagnosed). Donor patients had newly diagnosed non-small cell lung cancer and were having surgery with curative intent. Multiplex PCR (32 V and 13 J primers) was used to amplify the TCR beta CDR3. MiXCR was run by TCRdb on the multiplex PCR reads, yielding one entry per CDR3 protein. The sample contains about 12,000 distinct CDR3 sequences, about 25% of which appear only once. Germline V gene data show CDR1 as LNHNV and CDR2 as YYDKDF (reference sequence). V was pared by 0 bases and J by 3 bases, with 10 bases between. The CDR3 is 15 residues long. This clonotype is medium-sized by share.

The clonotype was recovered from a man between 50 and 59 years old with non-small cell lung cancer. The chain uses TRBV15 and TRBJ2-3, with no clear D. The sequenced material came from lung tumor tissue. The CDR3 reads CATSRDRGSTDTQYF. The CDR3 nucleotides read TGTGCCACCAGCAGAGATCGAGGCTCGACAGATACGCAGTATTTT.